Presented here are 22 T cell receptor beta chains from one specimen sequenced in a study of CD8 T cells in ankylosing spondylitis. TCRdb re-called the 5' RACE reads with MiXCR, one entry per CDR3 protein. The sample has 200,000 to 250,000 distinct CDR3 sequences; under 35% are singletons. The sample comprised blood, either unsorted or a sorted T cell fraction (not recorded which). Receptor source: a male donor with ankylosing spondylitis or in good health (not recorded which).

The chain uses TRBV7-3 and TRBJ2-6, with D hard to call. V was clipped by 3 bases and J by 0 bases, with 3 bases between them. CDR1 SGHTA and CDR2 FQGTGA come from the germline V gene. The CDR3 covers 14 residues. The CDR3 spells CASSFISGANVLTF. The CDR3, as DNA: TGTGCCAGCAGCTTCATCTCTGGGGCCAACGTCCTGACTTTC.

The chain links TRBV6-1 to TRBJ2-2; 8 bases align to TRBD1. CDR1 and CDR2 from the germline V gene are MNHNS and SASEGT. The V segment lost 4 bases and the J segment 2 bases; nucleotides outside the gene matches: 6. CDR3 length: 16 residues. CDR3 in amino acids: CASSGTGTLNTGELFF. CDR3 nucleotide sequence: TGTGCCAGCAGTGGGACAGGGACATTAAACACCGGGGAGCTGTTTTTT.

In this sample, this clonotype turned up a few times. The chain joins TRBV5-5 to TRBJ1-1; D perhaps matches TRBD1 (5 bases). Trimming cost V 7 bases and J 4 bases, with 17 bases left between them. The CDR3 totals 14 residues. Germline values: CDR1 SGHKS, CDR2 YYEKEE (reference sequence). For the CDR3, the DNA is TGTGCCAGCCTCCAATTCGAAGGGGTCACTGAAGCTTTCTTT. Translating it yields CASLQFEGVTEAFF.

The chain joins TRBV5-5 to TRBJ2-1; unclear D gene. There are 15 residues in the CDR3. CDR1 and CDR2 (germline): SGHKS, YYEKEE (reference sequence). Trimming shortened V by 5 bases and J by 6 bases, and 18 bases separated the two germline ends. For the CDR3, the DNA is TGTGCCAGCAGGGCTATCCCTTTAGGCCGCAATGAGCAGTTCTTC. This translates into CASRAIPLGRNEQFF.

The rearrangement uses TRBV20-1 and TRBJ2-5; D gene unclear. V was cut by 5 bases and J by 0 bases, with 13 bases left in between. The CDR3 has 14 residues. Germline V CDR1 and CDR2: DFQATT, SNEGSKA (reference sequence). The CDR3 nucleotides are TGCAGTGCTTCCCAGCTAGGGAACCAAGAGACCCAGTACTTC. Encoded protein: CSASQLGNQETQYF.

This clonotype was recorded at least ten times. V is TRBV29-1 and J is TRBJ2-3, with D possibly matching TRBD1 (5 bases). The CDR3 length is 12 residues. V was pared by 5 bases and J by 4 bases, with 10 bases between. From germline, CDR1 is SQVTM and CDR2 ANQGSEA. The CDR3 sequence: CSVLSGSDTQYF. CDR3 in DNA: TGCAGCGTTCTTTCAGGGTCAGATACGCAGTATTTT.

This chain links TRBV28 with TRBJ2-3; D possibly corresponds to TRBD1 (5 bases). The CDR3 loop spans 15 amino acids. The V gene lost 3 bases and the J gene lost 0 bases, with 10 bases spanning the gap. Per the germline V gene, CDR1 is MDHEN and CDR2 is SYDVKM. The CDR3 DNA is TGTGCCAGCAGTTTTGAAGGGGATAGCACAGATACGCAGTATTTT. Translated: CASSFEGDSTDTQYF.

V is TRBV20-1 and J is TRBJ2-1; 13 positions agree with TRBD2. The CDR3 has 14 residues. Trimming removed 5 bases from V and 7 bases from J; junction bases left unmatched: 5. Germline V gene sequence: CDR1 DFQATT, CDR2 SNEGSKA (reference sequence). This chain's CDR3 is CSAQTSGGLNEQFF. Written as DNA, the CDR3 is TGCAGTGCTCAGACTAGCGGGGGGTTGAATGAGCAGTTCTTC.

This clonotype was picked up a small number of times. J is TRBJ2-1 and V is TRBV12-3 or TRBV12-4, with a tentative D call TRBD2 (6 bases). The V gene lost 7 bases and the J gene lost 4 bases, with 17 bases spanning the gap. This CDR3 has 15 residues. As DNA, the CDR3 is TGTGCCAGCAAGGTTAGCGGACAAATATACAATGAGCAGTTCTTC. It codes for CASKVSGQIYNEQFF.

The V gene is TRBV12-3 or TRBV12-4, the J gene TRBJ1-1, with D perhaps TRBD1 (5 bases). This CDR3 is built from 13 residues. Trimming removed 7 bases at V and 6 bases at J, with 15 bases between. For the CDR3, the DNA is TGTGCCAGCAATCCTTGGGGGTTGGCTGAAGCTTTCTTT. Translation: CASNPWGLAEAFF.

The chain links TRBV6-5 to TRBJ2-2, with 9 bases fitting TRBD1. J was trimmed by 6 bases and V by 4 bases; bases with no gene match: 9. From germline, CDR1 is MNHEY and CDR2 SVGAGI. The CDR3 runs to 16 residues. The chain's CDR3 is CASSSPGQGLAGELFF. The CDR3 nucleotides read TGTGCCAGCAGTTCACCGGGACAGGGCTTGGCCGGGGAGCTGTTTTTT.

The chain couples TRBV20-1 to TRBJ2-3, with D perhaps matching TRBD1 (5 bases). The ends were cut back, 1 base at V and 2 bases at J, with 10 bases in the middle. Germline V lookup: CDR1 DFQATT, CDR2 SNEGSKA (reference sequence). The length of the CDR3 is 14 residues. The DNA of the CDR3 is TGCAGTGCTAGAGTTGACAGTGCCACAGATACGCAGTATTTT. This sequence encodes CSARVDSATDTQYF.

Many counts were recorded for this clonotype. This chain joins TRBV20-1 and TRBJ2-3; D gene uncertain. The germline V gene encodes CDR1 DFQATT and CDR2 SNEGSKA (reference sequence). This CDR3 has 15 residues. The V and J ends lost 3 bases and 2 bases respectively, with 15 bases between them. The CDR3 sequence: CSASLGTGATDTQYF. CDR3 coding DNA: TGCAGTGCTAGCTTGGGAACCGGTGCCACAGATACGCAGTATTTT.

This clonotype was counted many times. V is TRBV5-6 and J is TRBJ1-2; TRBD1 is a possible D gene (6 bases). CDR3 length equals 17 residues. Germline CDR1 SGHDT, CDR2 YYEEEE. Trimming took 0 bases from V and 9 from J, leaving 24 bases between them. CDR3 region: CASSLVVRVPTGESYTF. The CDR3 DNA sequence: TGTGCCAGCAGCTTGGTCGTCAGGGTACCGACAGGAGAAAGCTACACCTTC.

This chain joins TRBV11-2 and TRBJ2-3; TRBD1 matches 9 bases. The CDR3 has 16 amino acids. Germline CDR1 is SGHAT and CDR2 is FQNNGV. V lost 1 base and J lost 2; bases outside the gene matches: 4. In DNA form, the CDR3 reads TGTGCCAGCAGCTTAGGTCGACAGGGGGTCACAGATACGCAGTATTTT. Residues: CASSLGRQGVTDTQYF.

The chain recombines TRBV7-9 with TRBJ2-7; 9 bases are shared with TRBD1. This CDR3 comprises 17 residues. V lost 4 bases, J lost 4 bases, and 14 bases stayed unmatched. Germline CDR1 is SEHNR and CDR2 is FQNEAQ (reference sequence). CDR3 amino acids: CASSSSRTGTGTYEQYF. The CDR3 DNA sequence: TGTGCCAGCAGCTCCTCAAGAACCGGGACAGGGACGTACGAGCAGTACTTC. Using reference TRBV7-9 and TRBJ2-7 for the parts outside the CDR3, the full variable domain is DTGVSQNPRHKITKRGQNVTFRCDPISEHNRLYWYRQTLGQGPEFLTYFQNEAQLEKSRLLSDRFSAERPKGSFSTLEIQRTEQGDSAMYLCASSSSRTGTGTYEQYFGPGTRLTVT.

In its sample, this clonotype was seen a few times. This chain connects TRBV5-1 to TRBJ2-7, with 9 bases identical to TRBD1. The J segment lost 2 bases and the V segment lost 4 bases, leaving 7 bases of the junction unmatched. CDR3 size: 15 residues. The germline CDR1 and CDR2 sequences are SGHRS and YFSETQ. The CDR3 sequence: CASSLTGGSAYEQYF. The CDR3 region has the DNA TGCGCCAGCAGCCTTACAGGGGGCTCGGCCTACGAGCAGTACTTC.

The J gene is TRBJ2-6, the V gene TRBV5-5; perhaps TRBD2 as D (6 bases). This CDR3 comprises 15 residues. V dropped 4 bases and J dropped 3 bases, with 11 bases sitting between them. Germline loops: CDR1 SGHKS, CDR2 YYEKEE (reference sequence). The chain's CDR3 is CASSPGRLGANVLTF. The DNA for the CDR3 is TGTGCCAGCAGCCCGGGGAGGCTTGGGGCCAACGTCCTGACTTTC.

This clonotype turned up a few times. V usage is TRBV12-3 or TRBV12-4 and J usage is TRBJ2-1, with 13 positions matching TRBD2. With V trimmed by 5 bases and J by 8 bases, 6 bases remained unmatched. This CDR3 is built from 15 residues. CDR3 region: CASSPRLAGGDEQFF. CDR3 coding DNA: TGTGCCAGCAGTCCCAGACTAGCGGGGGGCGATGAGCAGTTCTTC.

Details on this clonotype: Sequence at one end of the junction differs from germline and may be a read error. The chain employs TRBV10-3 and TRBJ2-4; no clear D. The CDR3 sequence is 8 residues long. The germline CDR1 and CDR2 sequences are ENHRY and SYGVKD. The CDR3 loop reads CAISERAF. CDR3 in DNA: TGTGCCATCAGTGAGAGGGCCTTC.

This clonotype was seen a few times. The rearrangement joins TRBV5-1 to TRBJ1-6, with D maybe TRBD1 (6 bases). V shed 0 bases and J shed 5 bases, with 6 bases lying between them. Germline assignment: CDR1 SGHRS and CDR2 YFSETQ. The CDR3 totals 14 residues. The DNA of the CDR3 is TGCGCCAGCAGCTTGGACAGGGATAATTCACCCCTCCACTTT. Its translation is CASSLDRDNSPLHF.

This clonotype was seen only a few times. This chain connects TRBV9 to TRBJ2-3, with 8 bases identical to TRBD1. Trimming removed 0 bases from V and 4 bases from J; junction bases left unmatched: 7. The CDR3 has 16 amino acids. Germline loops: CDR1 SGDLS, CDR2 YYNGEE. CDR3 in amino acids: CASSVDRTGSPDTQYF. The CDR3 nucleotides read TGTGCCAGCAGCGTAGATCGGACAGGGAGTCCAGATACGCAGTATTTT.